The 21 T cell receptor beta chains listed next were all sequenced from one sample in a study of cytomegalovirus exposure and HLA in healthy donors. In the PCR, 60 Vbeta and 13 Jbeta primers were used. Using immunoSEQ multiplex PCR, the repertoire was profiled, and TCRdb retains in-frame clones only, with some absent. The sample shows some 200,000 clones, 75% to 85% of them seen only once. The sample comprised PBMCs. The receptors stem from a woman in her sixties in good health and CMV-seropositive.

This chain uses TRBV5-1 with TRBJ2-1; 7 bases are shared with TRBD2. The CDR3 sequence is 16 residues long. Germline V gene data show CDR1 as SGHRS and CDR2 as YFSETQ. V was clipped by 1 base and J by 0 bases; unmatched bases: 4. CDR3 coding DNA: TGCGCCAGCAGCTTGACTAGCGTGAGCTCCTACAATGAGCAGTTCTTC. This gives the protein CASSLTSVSSYNEQFF.

The V gene is TRBV15, the J gene TRBJ2-1, with D hard to call. The V and J ends lost 0 bases and 4 bases respectively, with 7 bases between them. CDR1 is LNHNV and CDR2 is YYDKDF in the germline V gene (reference sequence). This CDR3 has 14 residues. Here the CDR3 DNA reads TGTGCCACCAGCAGAGATCTCAGTTACAATGAGCAGTTCTTC. Its protein is CATSRDLSYNEQFF. Complete variable domain (other parts from reference TRBV15 and TRBJ2-1): DAMVIQNPRYQVTQFGKPVTLSCSQTLNHNVMYWYQQKSSQAPKLLFHYYDKDFNNEADTPDNFQSRRPNTSFCFLDIRSPGLGDTAMYLCATSRDLSYNEQFFGPGTRLTVL.

The chain recombines TRBV10-2 with TRBJ2-7; 13 bases are a match to TRBD2. CDR1 is WSHSY and CDR2 is SAAADI in the germline V gene. The CDR3 has 14 amino acids. V was pared by 4 bases and J by 4 bases, with 1 base of the junction left unmatched. CDR3 residues: CASSGTSGSYEQYF. The CDR3 bases are TGCGCCAGCAGTGGGACTAGCGGGAGTTACGAGCAGTACTTC.

The chain joins TRBV7-6 to TRBJ2-2, with 9 bases identical to TRBD2. CDR3 length: 16 amino acids. CDR1 and CDR2 (germline): SGHVS, FNYEAQ. The V and J ends lost 7 bases and 10 bases, in that order; junction bases with no gene match: 16. The CDR3 reads CASMATPGLATAELFF. In DNA form, the CDR3 reads TGTGCCAGCATGGCAACCCCGGGACTAGCCACAGCGGAGCTGTTTTTT.

The V gene is TRBV7-2, the J gene TRBJ1-6; D uncertain. The germline CDR1 and CDR2 sequences are SGHTA and FQGNSA. V gave up 2 bases and J gave up 6 bases, with 11 bases separating them. This CDR3 region has 15 residues. The CDR3 region has the DNA TGTGCCAGCAGCTTACTGGGAGGCGGTAATTCACCCCTCCACTTT. It specifies CASSLLGGGNSPLHF.

The chain joins TRBV5-4 to TRBJ1-6; no reliable D call. This CDR3 contains 15 residues. Germline lookup yields CDR1 SGHNT and CDR2 YYREEE (reference sequence). The V end was cut by 3 bases, the J end by 7 bases, with 14 bases between. This chain's CDR3 is CASSSRGGINSPLHF. The CDR3, as DNA: TGTGCCAGCAGCTCCCGGGGTGGGATCAATTCACCCCTCCACTTT.

This rearrangement joins TRBV6-5 to TRBJ1-2, with a possible D match to TRBD1 (5 bases). Trimming cost V 6 bases and J 4 bases, with 18 bases left between them. From germline, CDR1 is MNHEY and CDR2 SVGAGI. The CDR3 extends over 15 amino acids. This CDR3 reads CASRTRGGQGYGYTF. As DNA, the CDR3 is TGTGCCAGCAGAACCCGCGGGGGTCAGGGCTATGGCTACACCTTC.

V and J are TRBV14 and TRBJ2-1; no clear D gene. V gave up 4 bases and J gave up 8 bases, with 6 bases separating them. CDR1 is SGHDN and CDR2 is FVKESK in the germline V gene. This CDR3 spans 11 amino acids. This CDR3 reads CASSRAYEQFF. The CDR3, as DNA: TGTGCCAGCAGCCGGGCCTATGAGCAGTTCTTC.

The CDR3 spells CASSRGLAGDYEQYF. Written as DNA, the CDR3 is TGTGCCAGCAGCCGGGGACTAGCGGGAGACTACGAGCAGTACTTC. The chain recombines TRBV9 with TRBJ2-7, with TRBD2 identical over 14 bases. Germline CDR1 is SGDLS and CDR2 is YYNGEE. The CDR3 covers 15 residues. Trimming cost V 4 bases and J 3 bases; bases outside gene matches: 3. The variable domain in full, completed from reference TRBV9 and TRBJ2-7, reads DSGVTQTPKHLITATGQRVTLRCSPRSGDLSVYWYQQSLDQGLQFLIQYYNGEERAKGNILERFSAQQFPDLHSELNLSSLELGDSALYFCASSRGLAGDYEQYFGPGTRLTVT.

This chain connects TRBV5-1 to TRBJ1-6; TRBD1 agrees at 8 bases. With 3 bases clipped from V and 9 bases from J, the junction kept 11 bases outside the gene matches. CDR1 is SGHRS and CDR2 is YFSETQ in the germline V gene. The length of the CDR3 is 16 residues. The CDR3 region has the DNA TGCGCCAGCAGCTCAACTATGGACAGGGTGATTTCACCCCTCCACTTT. Protein product: CASSSTMDRVISPLHF.

This rearrangement joins TRBV7-7 to TRBJ2-7; D not resolved. The germline gives CDR1 SSHAT, CDR2 FNYEAQ (reference sequence). The V and J ends lost 2 bases and 12 bases respectively, with 20 bases between them. The CDR3 runs 14 residues. CDR3 bases: TGTGCCAGCAGCTTATCCTATTTGGAGTCCTATGTGTACTTC. This codes for CASSLSYLESYVYF.

J is TRBJ2-3 and V is TRBV6-5, with D unresolved. CDR3 size: 15 residues. V dropped 5 bases and J dropped 3 bases, with 15 bases sitting between them. Per germline, CDR1 MNHEY and CDR2 SVGAGI. The CDR3 sequence: CASSRTFFGTDTQYF. Written as DNA, the CDR3 is TGTGCCAGCAGTCGTACCTTCTTCGGGACAGATACGCAGTATTTT.

The V and J genes are TRBV18 and TRBJ2-1, with TRBD2 identical over 7 bases. V was clipped by 2 bases and J by 3 bases; unmatched bases: 13. The CDR3 runs 18 residues. The V gene's germline CDR1 is KGHSH and CDR2 LQKENI. The CDR3 loop is CASSPGASGTYNYNEQFF. The CDR3 bases are TGTGCCAGCTCACCAGGGGCTAGCGGAACCTATAACTACAATGAGCAGTTCTTC.

This clone was recorded once. The chain carries TRBV11-3 and TRBJ2-3; 15 bases agree with TRBD2. The CDR3 is made up of 16 amino acids. In germline, CDR1 is SGHNT, CDR2 YENEEA. The V and J ends lost 5 bases and 4 bases, in that order; junction bases with no gene match: 4. The CDR3 is CASSLGTSGRSDTQYF. DNA of the CDR3: TGTGCCAGCAGCCTCGGGACTAGCGGGAGGTCAGATACGCAGTATTTT.

This chain connects TRBV5-1 to TRBJ2-1; 13 bases agree with TRBD2. Germline loops: CDR1 SGHRS, CDR2 YFSETQ. J was trimmed by 8 bases and V by 3 bases; bases with no gene match: 5. This CDR3 region has 15 residues. The CDR3 sequence is CASSSGLAGSDEQFF. The DNA of the CDR3 is TGCGCCAGCAGCTCGGGACTAGCGGGATCCGATGAGCAGTTCTTC.

The chain links TRBV28 to TRBJ1-3; 7 nucleotides line up with TRBD1. Trimming at V came to 6 bases and at J to 0 bases, leaving 5 bases not matched to a gene. Germline lookup yields CDR1 MDHEN and CDR2 SYDVKM. This CDR3 spans 15 amino acids. CDR3 sequence reads: CASRPGTASGNTIYF. The CDR3 bases are TGTGCCAGCAGACCCGGGACAGCCTCTGGAAACACCATATATTTT.

This clone was counted once. The rearrangement uses TRBV11-2 and TRBJ2-7, with TRBD1 matching 7 bases. CDR3 length: 15 residues. Germline V lookup: CDR1 SGHAT, CDR2 FQNNGV. V trimming: 1 base; J trimming: 3 bases; junction bases outside the gene matches: 6. The CDR3 reads CASSLAAQGIYEQYF. In nucleotides, the CDR3 is TGTGCCAGCAGCTTAGCTGCACAGGGGATCTACGAGCAGTACTTC. Complete variable domain (other parts from reference TRBV11-2 and TRBJ2-7): EAGVAQSPRYKIIEKRQSVAFWCNPISGHATLYWYQQILGQGPKLLIQFQNNGVVDDSQLPKDRFSAERLKGVDSTLKIQPAKLEDSAVYLCASSLAAQGIYEQYFGPGTRLTVT.

The chain has TRBV18 and TRBJ2-1; TRBD2 matches 9 bases. This CDR3 is built from 15 residues. After removal of 3 bases from V and 4 bases from J, the junction contained 4 bases not matched to a gene. Germline lookup yields CDR1 KGHSH and CDR2 LQKENI. The CDR3 DNA sequence: TGTGCCAGCTCACCTCGACTAGCGGATTACAATGAGCAGTTCTTC. It translates to CASSPRLADYNEQFF.

V usage is TRBV5-1 and J usage is TRBJ2-7, with 12 bases aligning to TRBD2. This CDR3 has 16 amino acids. The germline gives CDR1 SGHRS, CDR2 YFSETQ. V shed 1 base and J 7 bases; nucleotides not matched to a gene: 9. The CDR3 sequence is CASSLPRLAGVEEQYF. In DNA, the CDR3 is TGCGCCAGCAGCTTGCCAAGACTAGCGGGAGTAGAAGAGCAGTACTTC.

The chain carries TRBV2 and TRBJ1-5, with 9 bases aligning to TRBD1. Germline V gene data show CDR1 as SNHLY and CDR2 as FYNNEI. The CDR3 runs 15 residues. J was trimmed by 7 bases and V by 5 bases; bases with no gene match: 9. Here the CDR3 DNA reads TGTGCCAGCAGTCCGGACAGGGGCGGGGTCCAGCCCCAGCATTTT. Its protein product is CASSPDRGGVQPQHF. The full variable domain, rest sourced from reference TRBV2 and TRBJ1-5, is EPEVTQTPSHQVTQMGQEVILRCVPISNHLYFYWYRQILGQKVEFLVSFYNNEISEKSEIFDDQFSVERPDGSNFTLKIRSTKLEDSAMYFCASSPDRGGVQPQHFGDGTRLSIL.

The chain joins TRBV4-2 to TRBJ1-6; D is undetermined. V was cut by 2 bases and J by 8 bases, with 7 bases left in between. CDR1 is LGHNA, CDR2 YNFKEQ, per germline. This CDR3 is 13 amino acids long. CDR3 sequence: CASSQFGDSPLHF. DNA of the CDR3: TGTGCCAGCAGCCAATTCGGGGATTCACCCCTCCACTTT.